Listed here is a single T cell receptor (beta chain). Clones were sequenced by immunoSEQ multiplex PCR, and TCRdb holds only the in-frame ones, with some missing. The sample lists 550,000 to 800,000 clones; approximately 83% were seen once. The source of the sample is a study of shared T cell receptors in the human thymus. These data are also associated with another study on human thymus T cells. That report notes: Donation was from healthy Finnish infants who were having corrective surgery that addressed congenital heart defects. The study used thymus tissue resected during corrective heart surgery. Across thymic and blood repertoires, the usage of V and J genes appeared to be biased. Related studies noted strongly shared thymic repertoires across unrelated people.

Sequencing was carried out using thymocytes. The TCR originated in a girl in the first two years of life with a congenital heart defect.

Written as DNA, the CDR3 is TGTGCCAGCAGTGAAGCGGGCTCGGACAGGGACCTTTTGGCCCTCCACTTT. This translates into CASSEAGSDRDLLALHF. The rearrangement links TRBV6-1 to TRBJ1-6, with TRBD1 matching over 8 bases. Germline trimming cut 0 bases from V and 14 bases from J; bases unmatched to any gene: 15. The CDR3 totals 17 residues. Germline V gene lookup returns CDR1 MNHNS and CDR2 SASEGT.